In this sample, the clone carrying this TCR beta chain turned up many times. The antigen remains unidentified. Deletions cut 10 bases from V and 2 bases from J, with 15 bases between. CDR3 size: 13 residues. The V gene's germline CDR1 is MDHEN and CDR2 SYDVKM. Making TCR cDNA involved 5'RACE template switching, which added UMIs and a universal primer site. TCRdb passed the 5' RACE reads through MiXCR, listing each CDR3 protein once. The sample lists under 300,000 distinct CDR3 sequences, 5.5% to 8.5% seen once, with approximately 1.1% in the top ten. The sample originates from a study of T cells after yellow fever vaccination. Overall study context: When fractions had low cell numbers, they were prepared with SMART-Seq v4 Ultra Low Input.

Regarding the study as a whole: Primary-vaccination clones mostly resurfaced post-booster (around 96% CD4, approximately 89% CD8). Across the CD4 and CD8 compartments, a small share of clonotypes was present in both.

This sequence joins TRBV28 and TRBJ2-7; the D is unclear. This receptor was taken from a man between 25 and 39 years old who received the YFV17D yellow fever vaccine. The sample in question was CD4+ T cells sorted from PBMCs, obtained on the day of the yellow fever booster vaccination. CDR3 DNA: TGTGCCATAGGTGGCCGGTTTGCCTACGAGCAGTACTTC. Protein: CAIGGRFAYEQYF. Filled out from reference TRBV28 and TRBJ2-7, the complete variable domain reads DVKVTQSSRYLVKRTGEKVFLECVQDMDHENMFWYRQDPGLGLRLIYFSYDVKMKEKGDIPEGYSVSREKKERFSLILESASTNQTSMYLCAIGGRFAYEQYFGPGTRLTVT.